This TCR beta chain appears in the sequencing data of a study of regulatory T cells in long-lasting Graves disease (dated by TCRdb to about 2021). In the study overall: Antithyroid drugs had been taken for less than 3 months by newly diagnosed Graves' disease patients. The study took place in China and was registered as a clinical trial. Patients with persistent Graves' disease were compared with patients with newly diagnosed Graves' disease using TCR sequencing and RNA sequencing of peripheral blood. A total of roughly 35 samples underwent TCR sequencing: about 13 from persistent and roughly 20 from newly diagnosed Graves' disease patients.

V and J are truncated by 6 bases and 3 bases respectively, leaving an intervening sequence of 24 bases. CDR1 and CDR2, per the germline V gene, are KGHSH and LQKENI. Reading from cysteine to phenylalanine, the CDR3 counts 17 amino acids. The kept DNA is CDR3 alone, 51 bases in frame from the first base. The library came from multiplex PCR. TCRdb lists the instrument as Illumina HiSeq 4000. To build TCR beta libraries, CDR3 regions were amplified by Arm-PCR using iRepertoire HTBI primers. PCR products were gel purified before sequencing. From the authors' description of their analysis: Gene usage analysis of CDR3 amino acid clonotypes used the 62 TRBV and some 13 TRBJ segments found across samples. Filtered high-quality paired reads were merged into contigs using COPE and FqMerger. BLAST was used to align contigs to the IMGT TRBV, TRBD and TRBJ reference genes, and CDR3 was defined following IMGT. Clonotypes above 0.1% frequency were classified as highly expanded clones. Repertoire diversity was measured by Shannon entropy, and V-J evenness by the Gini coefficient. A clonotype found in more than one individual was treated as public. In-frame beta chains were kept once TCRdb had trimmed the public reads at Q25 with fastp and called clones with MiXCR. Each CDR3 protein appears once, grouped with its most common genes and DNA. TCRdb, not the original authors, processed these V and J calls. The sample table holds just over 600,000 distinct CDR3 sequences, of which 15% to 20% were seen once. Clones ranked in the top ten supply around a sixth of the sample.

Broad study findings and their caveats: As a limitation, the authors acknowledged that the small sample size may reduce accuracy. Preferential use of TRBV28, TRBJ1-2 and TRBJ2-5 was observed in persistent disease, whereas TRBV20-1 and TRBJ2-1 were favored in newly diagnosed disease. Compared with newly diagnosed patients, patients with persistent Graves' disease had lower TCR Shannon entropy and fewer highly expanded clones, which suggests clonal expansion. More public clonotypes were shared among persistent patients (under 3,000) than among newly diagnosed patients (just under 1,000). Peripheral blood alone was examined, since thyroid tissue, which constituted the primary lesion, could not be accessed. Only the TCR beta chain was sequenced and analyzed.

This clonotype was detected a few times. The specificity of this receptor is unknown. Per-base qualities were not stored, and no clone one base away is much larger. Reading the label with the study, this specimen's time point is: newly diagnosed GD, antithyroid drugs for less than 3 months. RNA was extracted from PBMCs in TRIzol for both TCR sequencing and RNA sequencing. The diagnosis of Graves' disease followed American Thyroid Association guidelines. The patients came from an endocrinology department in Xi'an, China. From each patient, around 9.3 milliliters of peripheral blood was collected into an EDTA anticoagulant tube. Ficoll Paque Plus density gradient separation was used to isolate PBMCs, and no further T cell sorting was performed. An Agilent 2100 Bioanalyzer and agarose gel were used to assess RNA quality, and a NanoDrop 2000 was used to measure RNA concentration. These data were also filed under a second study, of T cells in Graves' hyperthyroidism and ophthalmopathy. Looking at the second paper: Stable Graves' hyperthyroidism was defined as no progression to ophthalmopathy during 18 months of follow-up. Hyperthyroidism patients were newly diagnosed, had a disease duration of under 2 months, and were aged 18 to 65 years. Exclusion was applied to patients with uncontrolled infections, other autoimmune diseases, pregnancy or lactation. Diagnoses relied on clinical symptoms, serum thyroxine and TRAb, thyroid ultrasound and orbital computed tomography. A first-round RT-PCR of the TCR CDR3 used the HTBI primer set with the Qiagen OneStep RT-PCR kit. Most expanded thyroid clonotypes (frequency above 0.001) were also found in blood, which suggests that blood repertoires may mirror thyroid immune responses. A model built on a 13 V-J signature distinguished ophthalmopathy from stable hyperthyroidism, reaching 85% to 90% sensitivity and around 81% specificity in cross-validation and 80%/75% in testing. In validation, the model predicted progression to ophthalmopathy with 55% to 71% sensitivity and around 72% specificity, a median of around 6.6 months before onset. To identify distinguishing TCR V-J signatures, a discovery cohort of 100 patients was used, comprising 40 to 45 with Graves' ophthalmopathy and some 57 with stable Graves' hyperthyroidism. Prospective prediction of ophthalmopathy was tested in an independent validation cohort consisting of fewer than 20 hyperthyroidism patients and approximately 16 patients who later progressed to ophthalmopathy. The 100 or so discovery patients were randomly split 7:3 into training and test sets. In addition, the study compared T-cell repertoires in thyroid tissue and in blood from a handful of Graves' hyperthyroidism patients. After blood sampling, hyperthyroidism patients were treated with methimazole at a starting dose of 30 mg daily, and ophthalmopathy patients were treated with high-dose intravenous methylprednisolone. The libraries were constructed in a second round of multiplex PCR and then size-selected and purified. The libraries were sequenced on an Illumina HiSeq2000 using paired-end 100 bp reads. Raw data were processed with SOAPnuke, discarding reads with adapters, uncalled bases, mean Phred below 15, or no exact constant-primer or identifier match. COPE v1.2.5 was used to merge the high-quality paired reads, and each unique nucleotide sequence was defined as a clonotype. MiTCR v1.1 was used to align the clonotypes against IMGT TRBV, TRBD and TRBJ reference segments. The analysis was restricted to V-J combinations with a frequency above 0.0001, which together covered 98% to 99.2% of the repertoires. The TCS score was defined as the ratio of F50 (clonal expansion) to E x V (chaos), calculated using BLOSUM62-based TCRdist between CDR3 peptides within each V-J. Welch's t-statistics and random forest reduced approximately 520 V-J features to 10 to 15, which were used in a naive Bayes classifier (R e1071). Sample size was not statistically predetermined, and blinding of investigators to group allocation was not performed. TCR Vbeta CDR3 sequencing of 130 to 150 peripheral blood samples (about 45 ophthalmopathy, 75 to 85 hyperthyroidism and approximately 17 progressor patients) is reported in the paper.

This specimen consisted of peripheral blood mononuclear cells (PBMCs), obtained at new diagnosis, from a patient treated with antithyroid drugs. This chain joins TRBV18 to TRBJ2-7; TRBD1 is a weak D gene call, 7 bases matching. This clonotype originated in a woman in her twenties or thirties with Graves disease. Donor details come from another sample of the same person, matched by shared clones. The sequence in DNA is TGTGCCAGCTCCCCAGGACAGGCGAAAGCGGGTTACTACGAGCAGTACTTC. It specifies CASSPGQAKAGYYEQYF.